The entry below gives a single T cell receptor beta chain sequence along with its context. Its target is not known. This entry comes from a study of T cells expressing NK-cell markers. Findings and limits, study-wide: Among a handful of donors, these clonotypes also ranked first in the CD3+CD56-NKG2C+ fraction. Questions lingered over whether expanded NKG2C+ T cell clones were HCMV-specific.

The authors generated TCR beta cDNA through 5'RACE template switching with UMIs. TCRdb re-called the 5' RACE reads and gives one entry per CDR3 protein, without DNA. This listing includes around 14,000 distinct CDR3 sequences. The clonotype was recovered from a man aged 18 to 69 in good health. The specimen sequenced was blood T cells: a sorted CD56 or NKG2C T cell subset, CD4+ or CD8+ T cells, or bulk PBMC T cells (not recorded which).

The CDR3 region is CASHPTGLLFETQYF. The rearrangement uses TRBV5-6 and TRBJ2-5; TCRdb names TRBD2, which stays unverified in the absence of DNA. The CDR3 runs to 15 residues. The germline V gene encodes CDR1 SGHDT and CDR2 YYEEEE.